This T cell receptor (beta chain) came from a study of tumor and adjacent non-tumor tissue in lung cancer. General study points: Significantly higher TCR diversity was found in tumor than normal lung.

No cell sorting was done before RNA was extracted from the tissue. The normal lung tissue was taken more than 3 cm from the tumor edge. As regards this clonotype: Its antigen remains unknown. At one end, the junction sequence differs from germline, possibly due to a read error.

Three rounds of nested PCR, following a modified ARM-PCR protocol, produced the TCRbeta library. From the multiplex PCR reads, TCRdb called clonotypes with MiXCR, one entry per CDR3 protein. The sample shows around 100,000 distinct CDR3 sequences, 65% of them seen only once. Sequencing used distant non-tumor lung tissue. The TCR sequence derives from a man aged 25-40 years with non-small cell lung cancer.

This chain's CDR3 is CNVYGPDQAFF. The DNA for the CDR3 is TGCAACGTTTACGGGCCCGACCAAGCTTTCTTT. The chain has TRBV29-1 and TRBJ1-1; no definite D call. There are 11 residues in the CDR3. CDR1 SQVTM and CDR2 ANQGSEA come from the germline V gene.